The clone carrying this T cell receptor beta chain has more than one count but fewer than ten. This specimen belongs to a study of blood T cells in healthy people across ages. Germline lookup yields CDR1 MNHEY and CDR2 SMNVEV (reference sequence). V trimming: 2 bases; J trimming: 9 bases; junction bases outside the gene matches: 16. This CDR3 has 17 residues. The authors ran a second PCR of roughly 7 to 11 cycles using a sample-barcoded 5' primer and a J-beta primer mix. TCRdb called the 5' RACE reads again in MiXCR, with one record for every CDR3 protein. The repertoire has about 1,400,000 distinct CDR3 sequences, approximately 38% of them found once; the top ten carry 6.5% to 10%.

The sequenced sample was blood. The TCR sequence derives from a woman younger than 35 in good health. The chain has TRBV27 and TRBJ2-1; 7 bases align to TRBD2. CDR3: CASSLGAPGTMFGEQFF. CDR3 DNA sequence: TGTGCCAGCAGTTTAGGGGCCCCAGGGACTATGTTCGGTGAGCAGTTCTTC.